The 2 T cell receptor beta chains below were found in one sample sequenced in a study of radiation and T cells in renal cell carcinoma (dated by TCRdb to about 2020). The time point label, as the study defines it: baseline pretreatment blood. The intended sense of this specimen's treatment or condition label: 15 Gy SBRT to primary tumor, nephrectomy 4 weeks later. Receptor libraries were prepared by the immunoSEQ multiplex PCR assay. TCRdb mirrors the immuneACCESS table, restricted to in-frame sequences. Some clones are absent from its copies; in checked studies, under half trace to an unresolved V gene, and the reason for the others is unknown. This sample comprises about 59,000 clones, 65% to 80% of them detected only once. The ten largest account for 7.3% of the sample. Material: blood, obtained from a patient whose treatment included radiotherapy and nephrectomy. These receptors originate from a man aged 60 to 75 with renal cell carcinoma.

CDR3 amino acids: CASSMGPGQLPQGLGYTF. CDR3 DNA: TGTGCCAGCAGCATGGGCCCGGGACAGCTCCCACAGGGTCTTGGCTACACCTTC. V usage is TRBV5-4 and J usage is TRBJ1-2; 7 nucleotides agree with TRBD1. Germline V gene data show CDR1 as SGHNT and CDR2 as YYREEE (reference sequence). CDR3 length: 18 residues. V lost 4 bases to trimming and J lost 7 bases; unmatched junction nucleotides: 22.

The gene calls are TRBV5-1 and TRBJ2-2; a weak D match, TRBD2 (7 bases). V lost 3 bases, J lost 1 base, and 13 bases lay in between. CDR1 and CDR2 from the germline V gene are SGHRS and YFSETQ. CDR3 length: 16 amino acids. CDR3 DNA sequence: TGCGCCAGCAGCTCCCGGGGAGGGGGGAACACCGGGGAGCTGTTTTTT. Its translation is CASSSRGGGNTGELFF.